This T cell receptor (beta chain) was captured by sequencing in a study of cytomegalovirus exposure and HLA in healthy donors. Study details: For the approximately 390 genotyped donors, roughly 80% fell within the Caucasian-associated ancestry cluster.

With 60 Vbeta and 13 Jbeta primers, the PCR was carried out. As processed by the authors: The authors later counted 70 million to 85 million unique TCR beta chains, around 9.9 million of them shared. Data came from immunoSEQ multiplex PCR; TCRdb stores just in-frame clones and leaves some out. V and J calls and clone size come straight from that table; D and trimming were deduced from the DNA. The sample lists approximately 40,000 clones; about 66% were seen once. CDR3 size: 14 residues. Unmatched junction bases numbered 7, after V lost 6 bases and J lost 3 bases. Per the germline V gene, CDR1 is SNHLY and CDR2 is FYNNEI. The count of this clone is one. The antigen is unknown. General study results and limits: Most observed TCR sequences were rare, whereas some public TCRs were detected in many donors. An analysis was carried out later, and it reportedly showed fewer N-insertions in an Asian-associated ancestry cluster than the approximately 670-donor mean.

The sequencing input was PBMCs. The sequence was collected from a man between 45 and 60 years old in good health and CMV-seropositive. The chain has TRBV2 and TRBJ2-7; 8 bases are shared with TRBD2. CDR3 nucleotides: TGTGCCAGCAGAGTGAACCGGGAGGGCTACGAGCAGTACTTC. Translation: CASRVNREGYEQYF.